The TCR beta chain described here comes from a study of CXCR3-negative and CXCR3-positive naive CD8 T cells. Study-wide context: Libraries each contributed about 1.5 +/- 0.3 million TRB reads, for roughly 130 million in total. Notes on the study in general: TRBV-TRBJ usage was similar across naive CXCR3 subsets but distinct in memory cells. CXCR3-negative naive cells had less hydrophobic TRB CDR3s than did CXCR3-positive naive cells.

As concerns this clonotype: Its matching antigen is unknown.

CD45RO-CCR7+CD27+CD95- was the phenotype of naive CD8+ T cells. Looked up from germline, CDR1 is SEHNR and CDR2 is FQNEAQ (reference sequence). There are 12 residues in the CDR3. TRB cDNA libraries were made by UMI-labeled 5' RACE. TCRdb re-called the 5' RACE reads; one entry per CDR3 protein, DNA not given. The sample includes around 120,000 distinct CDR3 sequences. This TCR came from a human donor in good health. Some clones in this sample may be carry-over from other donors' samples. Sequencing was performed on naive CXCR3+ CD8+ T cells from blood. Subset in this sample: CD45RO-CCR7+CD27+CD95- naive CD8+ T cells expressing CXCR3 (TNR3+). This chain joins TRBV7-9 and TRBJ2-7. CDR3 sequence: CASGGSTYEQYF.